These T cell receptor beta chains were read from a single sample in a study of blood T cell repertoires in COVID-19. Repertoires were generated with immunoSEQ multiplex PCR, while TCRdb's copy carries only in-frame clones and drops some. The table lists approximately 200,000 clones, about 85% of them singletons. The sequencing sample was made of peripheral blood. These receptors came from a man in his fifties who had recovered from COVID-19. Each CDR3 is given with its conserved first and last residue. The D gene is left open where the match is weak. Rows give clone size only sometimes, using once, few, many, or a class for an expanded clone.

>NA|TRBV7-8|TRBJ1-3|NA
TGTGCCAGCAGCTTAGCAGGGAGTGACACCATATATTTT
CASSLAGSDTIYF
>TRBD2|TRBV10-3|TRBJ2-1|NA
TGTGCCATCAGCTTAGCGGGAGCAAATGAGCAGTTCTTC
CAISLAGANEQFF
>NA|TRBV3-1/TRBV3-2|TRBJ2-3|NA
TGTGCCAGCAGCCAAGAAAGCACAGTCACAGATACGCAGTATTTT
CASSQESTVTDTQYF
>NA|TRBV2|TRBJ2-6|NA
TGTGCCAGCAGTGGGCGGGCGAGCTCTGGGGCCAACGTCCTGACTTTC
CASSGRASSGANVLTF
>TRBD2|TRBV2|TRBJ2-1|NA
TGTGCCAGCAGGGCGACTAGCGGGATCTACAATGAGCAGTTCTTC
CASRATSGIYNEQFF
>TRBD1|TRBV30|TRBJ1-2|NA
TGTGCCTGGAGTGTATCTCGAGGGGGCCGGAACTATGGCTACACCTTC
CAWSVSRGGRNYGYTF
>NA|TRBV5-5|TRBJ2-1|NA
TGTGCCAGCAGCCCGTGGGGGGGCAGCCCCAATGAGCAGTTCTTC
CASSPWGGSPNEQFF
>NA|TRBV2|TRBJ2-4|NA
TGTGCCAGCAGTAGCCAGGGACAACCACTAGCCAAAAACATTCAGTACTTC
CASSSQGQPLAKNIQYF
>NA|TRBV19|TRBJ1-5|NA
TGTGCCAGTATTCCGTCCACCCGCAGGGTCGGCAATCAGCCCCAGCATTTT
CASIPSTRRVGNQPQHF
>NA|TRBV1|TRBJ2-3|NA
TGCACCAGCAGCCAAGAGTACTGCATGGGCACAGATACGCAGTATTTT
CTSSQEYCMGTDTQYF
>TRBD2|TRBV5-1|TRBJ2-7|NA
TGCGCCAGCAGCTTGGCCGGACTAGCGAGGGGCTACGAGCAGTACTTC
CASSLAGLARGYEQYF
>NA|TRBV19|TRBJ1-1|once
TGTGCCAGTAGTATAGGAGATCACACTGAAGCTTTCTTT
CASSIGDHTEAFF
>NA|TRBV2|TRBJ1-1|few
TGTGCCAGCAGTGACCCACACCGGACAGTGAACACTGAAGCTTTCTTT
CASSDPHRTVNTEAFF
>NA|TRBV7-9|TRBJ1-4|NA
TGTGCCAGCAGCTTAGACGGGACAAGGGCCAGTGAAAAACTGTTTTTT
CASSLDGTRASEKLFF